The 27 T cell receptor beta chains listed next were all sequenced from one sample in a study of cytomegalovirus exposure and HLA in healthy donors. PCR primers comprised 60 Vbeta and 13 Jbeta primers. Sequencing used immunoSEQ multiplex PCR; TCRdb keeps in-frame clones, though not all of them. The sample table sets out about 39,000 clones. Sequencing input: PBMCs. The receptors come from a woman younger than 45 in good health and CMV-seropositive.

The CDR3 coding sequence is TGTGCCAGCAGCGTACTAGCGGGGCAGAGCACAGATACGCAGTATTTT. Translation: CASSVLAGQSTDTQYF. The chain links TRBV5-4 to TRBJ2-3; 10 nucleotides agree with TRBD2. The CDR3 has 16 amino acids. Germline trimming cut 4 bases from V and 0 bases from J; bases unmatched to any gene: 5. Germline V CDR1 and CDR2: SGHNT, YYREEE (reference sequence).

The rearrangement uses TRBV30 and TRBJ1-6; 8 nucleotides align to TRBD1. The CDR3 loop spans 13 amino acids. CDR1 GTSNPN and CDR2 SVGIG come from the germline V gene (reference sequence). V gave up 8 bases and J gave up 11 bases; unmatched junction bases: 11. For the CDR3, the DNA is TGTGCCCTGGCGACAGGGGAGGGTACACCCCTCCACTTT. It translates to CALATGEGTPLHF.

On this clone itself: Compared with germline, one end of the junction differs, possibly owing to a read error. The J gene is TRBJ1-2, the V gene TRBV6-6, with D tentatively TRBD1 (6 bases). Germline V gene sequence: CDR1 MNHNY, CDR2 SVGAGI (reference sequence). The CDR3 is made up of 14 amino acids. CDR3 sequence reads: CASSRGGSDYGHTF. DNA of the CDR3: TGTGCCAGCAGTCGGGGGGGCTCAGACTATGGCCACACCTTC.

The rearrangement joins TRBV5-1 to TRBJ1-2; D is perhaps TRBD1 (5 bases). CDR1 SGHRS and CDR2 YFSETQ come from the germline V gene. V lost 5 bases, J lost 0 bases, and 14 bases lay in between. CDR3 size: 15 residues. This chain's CDR3 is CASRKGPDSNYGYTF. In DNA form, the CDR3 reads TGCGCCAGCAGGAAGGGGCCAGATTCTAACTATGGCTACACCTTC.

Its frequency marks this clone as medium-sized. The V gene is TRBV7-2, the J gene TRBJ1-3; possible D gene TRBD1, 5 bases. The V and J ends lost 3 bases and 0 bases respectively, with 9 bases between them. The CDR3 extends over 15 amino acids. In germline, CDR1 is SGHTA, CDR2 FQGNSA. CDR3 coding DNA: TGTGCCAGCAGCTTGAGCAGGGCCTCTGGAAACACCATATATTTT. This translates into CASSLSRASGNTIYF.

CDR3 in DNA: TGCGCCAGCAGCTCCGACAGGTTCTACGAGCAGTACTTC. It codes for CASSSDRFYEQYF. The chain carries TRBV5-1 and TRBJ2-5; TRBD1 might be the D (6 bases). The tail of the sequence fits TRBJ2-7 better, so the J call may be wrong. The CDR3 loop spans 13 amino acids. CDR1 is SGHRS and CDR2 is YFSETQ in the germline V gene.

The V and J genes are TRBV27 and TRBJ1-2; D gene ambiguous. Trimming removed 5 bases from V and 1 base from J, with 8 bases in between. The CDR3 extends over 13 amino acids. Germline V gene sequence: CDR1 MNHEY, CDR2 SMNVEV (reference sequence). The chain's CDR3 is CASSLRGNYGYTF. The CDR3 DNA reads TGTGCCAGCAGTCTGCGGGGTAACTATGGCTACACCTTC.

V usage is TRBV15 and J usage is TRBJ2-5; D unresolved. The CDR3 is 19 amino acids. V was clipped by 2 bases and J by 0 bases, with 22 bases between them. CDR1 is LNHNV, CDR2 YYDKDF, per germline (reference sequence). CDR3 residues: CATSRQNWSGPRYQETQYF. The DNA of the CDR3 is TGTGCCACCAGCAGACAAAATTGGTCAGGTCCCAGGTACCAAGAGACCCAGTACTTC. Variable domain in full (rest from reference TRBV15 and TRBJ2-5): DAMVIQNPRYQVTQFGKPVTLSCSQTLNHNVMYWYQQKSSQAPKLLFHYYDKDFNNEADTPDNFQSRRPNTSFCFLDIRSPGLGDTAMYLCATSRQNWSGPRYQETQYFGPGTRLLVL.

The chain employs TRBV6-6 and TRBJ2-7, with D possibly TRBD2 on 5 matching bases. The V end lost 7 bases, the J end lost 6 bases, and 19 bases lay between the germline ends. From germline, CDR1 is MNHNY and CDR2 SVGAGI (reference sequence). This CDR3 region has 14 residues. In DNA, the CDR3 is TGTGCCAGCACAAAAAGCGAGGGTGTAGGCGAGCAGTACTTC. It translates to CASTKSEGVGEQYF.

V gene TRBV29-1 combines with J gene TRBJ1-4; 8 bases line up with TRBD1. The trim removed 2 bases at V and 5 bases at J, leaving 7 bases unmatched. Germline loops: CDR1 SQVTM, CDR2 ANQGSEA. The CDR3 is 15 amino acids. The CDR3 loop is CSVESPDRVNEKLFF. The CDR3 DNA follows: TGCAGCGTTGAATCCCCGGACAGGGTAAATGAAAAACTGTTTTTT.

This sequence joins TRBV7-2 and TRBJ1-2, with D possibly TRBD1 on 5 matching bases. The CDR3 loop spans 15 amino acids. Trimming took 4 bases from V and 4 from J, leaving 16 bases between them. Germline lookup yields CDR1 SGHTA and CDR2 FQGNSA. CDR3 coding DNA: TGTGCCAGCAGCTCCGGTGCAGGGATCGGCTATGGCTACACCTTC. Its translation: CASSSGAGIGYGYTF.

J is TRBJ1-5 and V is TRBV6-6; TRBD1 matches 7 bases. The CDR3 is 15 amino acids. Per germline, CDR1 MNHNY and CDR2 SVGAGI (reference sequence). The V segment lost 4 bases and the J segment 4 bases; nucleotides outside the gene matches: 7. Written as DNA, the CDR3 is TGTGCCAGCAGTTCGCACTACAGGGGTAATCAGCCCCAGCATTTT. Translating gives CASSSHYRGNQPQHF.

This chain connects TRBV5-6 to TRBJ1-6; D not certain. Trimming removed 1 base at V and 11 bases at J, with 16 bases between. CDR3 length: 15 amino acids. From germline, CDR1 is SGHDT and CDR2 YYEEEE. CDR3 sequence: CASSLFSLVNPPLHF. The CDR3 nucleotides are TGTGCCAGCAGCTTGTTTAGCCTTGTAAATCCACCCCTCCACTTT.

V is TRBV5-5 and J is TRBJ2-2; no firm D call. This CDR3 is 16 amino acids long. CDR1 is SGHKS and CDR2 is YYEKEE in the germline V gene (reference sequence). V lost 0 bases and J lost 0, with 9 bases in between. CDR3 residues: CASSLGPSPNTGELFF. The CDR3 DNA is TGTGCCAGCAGCTTGGGGCCGTCCCCGAACACCGGGGAGCTGTTTTTT.

The V gene is TRBV5-1, the J gene TRBJ2-7, with 7 bases matching TRBD1. The ends lost 1 base at V and 2 bases at J; junction bases unmatched: 3. Germline values: CDR1 SGHRS, CDR2 YFSETQ. The CDR3 consists of 14 residues. Here the CDR3 reads CASSLTGVPYEQYF. CDR3 nucleotides: TGCGCCAGCAGCTTGACAGGGGTACCCTACGAGCAGTACTTC.

V gene TRBV7-9 combines with J gene TRBJ2-1; the D gene is possibly TRBD2 (6 bases). Trimming stripped 3 bases from V and 9 bases from J, with 21 bases between. The germline V gene has CDR1 SEHNR and CDR2 FQNEAQ (reference sequence). This CDR3 comprises 16 residues. The CDR3 spells CASSFGGDLGRGEQFF. DNA for the CDR3: TGTGCCAGCAGCTTCGGAGGGGATTTGGGGCGCGGTGAGCAGTTCTTC.

This sequence joins TRBV4-2 and TRBJ1-3, with TRBD1 as a possible D gene (6 bases). Germline values: CDR1 LGHNA, CDR2 YNFKEQ. The germline V and J ends were trimmed by 1 base and 0 bases, with 16 bases remaining between them. The CDR3 length is 18 residues. DNA of the CDR3: TGTGCCAGCAGCCAAGGGTCGGCTAGCAGGGGCTCTGGAAACACCATATATTTT. Its translation is CASSQGSASRGSGNTIYF.

V usage is TRBV20-1 and J usage is TRBJ2-5; D is perhaps TRBD1 (6 bases). The J call may be incorrect, as the DNA end agrees better with TRBJ2-7. This CDR3 spans 11 amino acids. Germline CDR1 is DFQATT and CDR2 is SNEGSKA (reference sequence). Here the CDR3 DNA reads TGCAGTGCTCACAGGGTGTTCGAGCAGTACTTC. It is translated as CSAHRVFEQYF.

DNA of the CDR3: TGTGCCAGCAGCGTAGACGGGACAGTGGGGGAGCAGTACTTC. Its translation: CASSVDGTVGEQYF. This chain links TRBV9 with TRBJ2-7, with 7 bases identical to TRBD1. The germline V gene has CDR1 SGDLS and CDR2 YYNGEE. J lost 7 bases, V lost 0 bases, and 7 bases had no gene match. The CDR3 consists of 14 residues.

The chain couples TRBV6-1 to TRBJ1-1, with D possibly TRBD1 on 6 matching bases. There are 15 residues in the CDR3. The germline V and J ends were trimmed by 2 bases and 5 bases, with 15 bases remaining between them. Per germline, CDR1 MNHNS and CDR2 SASEGT. CDR3 nucleotides: TGTGCCAGCAGTGAACTGCAGGGGATGAGTACTGAAGCTTTCTTT. It is translated as CASSELQGMSTEAFF.

The rearrangement links TRBV5-1 to TRBJ2-5; tentatively, D is TRBD2 (6 bases). The germline V gene encodes CDR1 SGHRS and CDR2 YFSETQ. The length of the CDR3 is 15 residues. Between the trimmed V and J ends, which lost 2 bases and 4 bases, there was a span of 15 bases. The CDR3 nucleotides are TGCGCCAGCAGCTTTAGTAGGGCGGGGAGAGAGACCCAGTACTTC. Translating it yields CASSFSRAGRETQYF. The whole variable domain, remainder taken from reference TRBV5-1 and TRBJ2-5, is KAGVTQTPRYLIKTRGQQVTLSCSPISGHRSVSWYQQTPGQGLQFLFEYFSETQRNKGNFPGRFSGRQFSNSRSEMNVSTLELGDSALYLCASSFSRAGRETQYFGPGTRLLVL.

V and J are TRBV7-9 and TRBJ1-2; no clear D gene. CDR1 SEHNR and CDR2 FQNEAQ come from the germline V gene (reference sequence). Trimming removed 1 base at V and 0 bases at J, with 15 bases between. This CDR3 has 17 residues. CDR3 bases: TGTGCCAGCAGCTTAGTGCCCACAAGGCAGGCTAACTATGGCTACACCTTC. This translates into CASSLVPTRQANYGYTF.

The chain joins TRBV5-8 to TRBJ2-3; D is perhaps TRBD2 (6 bases). The CDR3 loop spans 15 amino acids. Deletions cut 4 bases from V and 2 bases from J, with 14 bases between. Germline V CDR1 and CDR2: SGHTS, YDEGEE. The CDR3 DNA follows: TGTGCCAGCAGCGAGGGGAGGACCGACACAGATACGCAGTATTTT. Translation: CASSEGRTDTDTQYF.

Note on this clone: Mismatch with germline at one junction end may stem from a read error. The chain recombines TRBV15 with TRBJ1-4, with D possibly TRBD1 on 6 matching bases. The CDR3 is 15 amino acids. In germline, CDR1 is LNHNV, CDR2 YYDKDF (reference sequence). CDR3 DNA: TGTGCCACCAGGAGAGAGGGGACACTTAATGAAAAACTGTTTTTT. Translation: CATRREGTLNEKLFF.

The gene calls are TRBV6-1 and TRBJ1-2; 7 bases align to TRBD1. J was trimmed by 6 bases and V by 2 bases; bases with no gene match: 9. The CDR3 covers 15 residues. Per the germline V gene, CDR1 is MNHNS and CDR2 is SASEGT. For the CDR3, the DNA is TGTGCCAGCAGTGAAAAGGAGGGGGCCGTAGATGGCTACACCTTC. Translated, it gives CASSEKEGAVDGYTF.

The chain is built from TRBV11-2 and TRBJ1-1; weak D call: TRBD1 (5 bases). CDR1 is SGHAT and CDR2 is FQNNGV in the germline V gene. The V end was cut by 0 bases, the J end by 7 bases, with 9 bases between. The CDR3 is 13 residues long. CDR3 coding DNA: TGTGCCAGCAGCTTAGATCGAACAGGTGAAGCTTTCTTT. Its translation is CASSLDRTGEAFF.

The rearrangement uses TRBV6-6 and TRBJ2-7, with a possible D match to TRBD2 (5 bases). Germline CDR1 MNHNY, CDR2 SVGAGI (reference sequence). V was shortened by 7 bases and J by 0 bases, with 13 bases between the two germline ends. This CDR3 comprises 14 residues. The CDR3 loop reads CASNPTRGSYEQYF. The CDR3 nucleotides read TGTGCCAGCAATCCTACCCGGGGCTCCTACGAGCAGTACTTC.